The source of this TCR beta chain is a study of CD8 T cells in ankylosing spondylitis. The TCR beta libraries were generated through quantitative 5'-RACE incorporating molecular barcodes. TCRdb itself ran the 5' RACE reads through MiXCR, one entry per CDR3 protein. Among roughly 400,000 distinct CDR3 sequences listed, around 22% were seen once. Germline V gene data show CDR1 as GTSNPN and CDR2 as SVGIG (reference sequence). V lost 2 bases to trimming and J lost 6 bases, with 13 bases between them. The CDR3 covers 14 residues. Notes on the study in general: There was a TCR beta motif, made of several highly homologous variants, that appeared characteristic of ankylosing spondylitis blood.

This clonotype was seen a handful of times. The antigen remains unidentified. The clonotype originates from a male donor with ankylosing spondylitis. The chain combines TRBV30 with TRBJ1-4; D is unclear. Sequencing was done on a sample of blood, either unsorted or a sorted T cell fraction (not recorded which). CDR3 residues: CAWSFRPTDEKLFF. The CDR3 DNA follows: TGTGCCTGGAGTTTTCGACCTACGGATGAAAAACTGTTTTTT.